The 15 T cell receptor beta chains below come from one sample, sequenced in a study of blood T cell repertoires in COVID-19. This table comes from immunoSEQ multiplex PCR, and its TCRdb copy is limited to in-frame clones, with some not included. The table shows approximately 58,000 clones, with 80% to 90% occurring only once. Specimen: peripheral blood. These receptors were obtained from a man aged 60 to 69 with COVID-19, enrolled during active disease.

V usage is TRBV19 and J usage is TRBJ2-7; 10 bases align to TRBD1. CDR3 length: 12 amino acids. In germline, CDR1 is LNHDA, CDR2 SQIVND (reference sequence). V shed 6 bases, J shed 4 bases, and the junction held 0 bases outside the gene matches. CDR3 DNA: TGTGCCAGTAGGGGACAGGGGTACGAGCAGTACTTC. Its protein product is CASRGQGYEQYF.

The chain combines TRBV25-1 with TRBJ2-2; 7 nucleotides align to TRBD1. Germline V gene sequence: CDR1 MGHDK, CDR2 SYGVNS. CDR3 size: 15 residues. The V and J ends lost 3 bases and 4 bases, in that order; junction bases with no gene match: 5. The CDR3 DNA is TGTGCCAGCAGTGACCTGACAGGGCCCACCGGGGAGCTGTTTTTT. Translating it yields CASSDLTGPTGELFF.

This clone came up a few times. The chain employs TRBV6-5 and TRBJ1-2; a weak D match, TRBD1 (5 bases). The V gene lost 5 bases and the J gene lost 3 bases, with 16 bases spanning the gap. The CDR3 is 15 residues long. Germline CDR1 is MNHEY and CDR2 is SVGAGI. In DNA, the CDR3 is TGTGCCAGCAGTAGTCGGGGACTAGGTGACTATGGCTACACCTTC. Residues: CASSSRGLGDYGYTF.

This clone has only a few counts. This chain links TRBV11-2 with TRBJ2-1; 9 nucleotides agree with TRBD2. Germline values: CDR1 SGHAT, CDR2 FQNNGV. This CDR3 is 17 amino acids long. The V and J ends lost 5 bases and 4 bases, in that order; junction bases with no gene match: 12. CDR3 protein: CASSREAGGSPYNEQFF. The CDR3 DNA sequence: TGTGCCAGCAGCCGCGAAGCGGGGGGTTCCCCATACAATGAGCAGTTCTTC.

This clone was counted a few times. The J gene is TRBJ2-5, the V gene TRBV7-9; 7 nucleotides align to TRBD1. CDR3 length: 14 amino acids. CDR1 is SEHNR and CDR2 is FQNEAQ in the germline V gene (reference sequence). Germline trimming cut 5 bases from V and 2 bases from J; bases unmatched to any gene: 5. DNA for the CDR3: TGTGCCAGCAGCGTGCCGGGACAGCAAGAGACCCAGTACTTC. Protein: CASSVPGQQETQYF.

This clone was counted a few times. The chain has TRBV5-1 and TRBJ2-7; the match to TRBD1 covers 7 bases. The germline V gene has CDR1 SGHRS and CDR2 YFSETQ. The V and J ends lost 4 bases and 3 bases, in that order; junction bases with no gene match: 10. The CDR3 sequence is 15 residues long. This chain's CDR3 is CASSPGTAMYYEQYF. The DNA of the CDR3 is TGCGCCAGCAGCCCGGGGACAGCCATGTACTACGAGCAGTACTTC.

The chain is built from TRBV19 and TRBJ2-7; TRBD2 aligns across 7 bases. This CDR3 has 12 amino acids. Germline values: CDR1 LNHDA, CDR2 SQIVND (reference sequence). CDR3 sequence reads: CATWDYPYEQYF. The CDR3 region has the DNA TGTGCTACCTGGGACTACCCCTACGAGCAGTACTTC.

This chain connects TRBV13 to TRBJ2-7, with a tentative D call TRBD1 (5 bases). Germline lookup yields CDR1 PRHDT and CDR2 FYEKMQ (reference sequence). This CDR3 has 13 residues. V shed 1 base and J shed 4 bases, with 8 bases lying between them. The CDR3 here is CASSLDRTYEQYF. Here the CDR3 DNA reads TGTGCCAGCAGCTTAGACAGGACGTACGAGCAGTACTTC.

The J gene is TRBJ2-2, the V gene TRBV14, with D perhaps TRBD1 (5 bases). The V end was cut by 1 base, the J end by 6 bases, with 9 bases between. The germline CDR1 and CDR2 sequences are SGHDN and FVKESK. The CDR3 loop spans 14 amino acids. The CDR3 bases are TGTGCCAGCAGCCAAGTAGGGGTTCCCGGGGAGCTGTTTTTT. It yields the protein CASSQVGVPGELFF.

A few counts support this clone. This chain uses TRBV29-1 with TRBJ2-5; 7 nucleotides match TRBD1. The junction had 9 bases not matched to a gene; V was cut back by 3 bases and J by 2 bases. Germline CDR1 and CDR2: SQVTM and ANQGSEA. The CDR3 has 15 amino acids. This chain's CDR3 is CSVDDDRALQETQYF. The CDR3 DNA sequence: TGCAGCGTTGATGACGACAGGGCATTACAAGAGACCCAGTACTTC.

The genes are TRBV5-1 and TRBJ2-4, with TRBD2 as a possible D gene (6 bases). The CDR3 length is 16 residues. V lost 5 bases and J 3 bases, leaving 18 bases between the germline ends. In germline, CDR1 is SGHRS, CDR2 YFSETQ. The CDR3 sequence is CASREGRGLVKNIQYF. The DNA for the CDR3 is TGCGCCAGCAGGGAAGGGCGGGGACTGGTCAAAAACATTCAGTACTTC.

Notes on this clone: At one end, the junction sequence differs from germline, possibly due to a read error. J is TRBJ2-1 and V is TRBV7-7, with 8 nucleotides matching TRBD2. CDR1 and CDR2 (germline): SSHAT, FNYEAQ (reference sequence). The CDR3 spans 12 residues. The CDR3 protein is CASSLERGEQFF. In DNA form, the CDR3 reads TGTGCTAGCAGCTTAGAGCGGGGGGAGCAGTTCTTC.

The chain recombines TRBV5-1 with TRBJ1-1, with 7 bases identical to TRBD1. Germline V gene data show CDR1 as SGHRS and CDR2 as YFSETQ. The CDR3 is made up of 17 amino acids. Germline trimming cut 3 bases from V and 0 bases from J; bases unmatched to any gene: 11. The DNA of the CDR3 is TGCGCCAGCAGCTGGGACAGAAACCGTTTATTGAACACTGAAGCTTTCTTT. The encoded protein is CASSWDRNRLLNTEAFF.

The rearrangement joins TRBV18 to TRBJ2-3, with D perhaps TRBD2 (6 bases). The CDR3 contains 15 residues. V lost 4 bases to trimming and J lost 3 bases, with 14 bases between them. CDR1 KGHSH and CDR2 LQKENI come from the germline V gene. In DNA form, the CDR3 reads TGTGCCAGCTCACTGGTCCGGGACTTTACAGATACGCAGTATTTT. Translated, it gives CASSLVRDFTDTQYF.

The genes are TRBV14 and TRBJ2-7; D gene ambiguous. V shed 1 base and J shed 3 bases, with 4 bases lying between them. Germline assignment: CDR1 SGHDN and CDR2 FVKESK. CDR3 size: 12 residues. CDR3 residues: CASSQVFYEQYF. CDR3 DNA: TGTGCCAGCAGCCAAGTATTCTACGAGCAGTACTTC.